What follows are 2 T cell receptor beta chains derived from one specimen sequenced in a study of blood T cell repertoires in COVID-19. TCRdb's copy holds only in-frame clones and misses some; the assay was immunoSEQ multiplex PCR. Seen here are around 80,000 clones, about 73% observed once, and the top ten hold approximately 5.4%. Sequenced material: peripheral blood. All receptors derive from a man aged 50 or older with active or convalescent COVID-19.

J is TRBJ2-1 and V is TRBV3-1 (or the pseudogene TRBV3-2); 9 nucleotides agree with TRBD2. This CDR3 region has 14 residues. Per germline, CDR1 LGHDT and CDR2 YNNKEL (reference sequence). V lost 8 bases to trimming and J lost 6 bases; unmatched junction nucleotides: 8. The CDR3 coding sequence is TGTGCCAGCGGCGGGGGGGCCATCGGCAATGAGCAGTTCTTC. Protein product: CASGGGAIGNEQFF.

With respect to this clone: A read error may account for a junction end that differs from germline. The chain links TRBV6-2 or TRBV6-3 to TRBJ1-6, with D unclear. The CDR3 consists of 14 residues. CDR1 is MNHEY and CDR2 is SVGEGT in the germline V gene. CDR3 coding DNA: TGTGCCAGCAGTTACTTATGGCGGGGTTCAGCCCTCCACTTT. It is translated as CASSYLWRGSALHF.